The T cell receptor (beta chain) under discussion was sequenced for a study of shared clonotypes between healthy human individuals. In the study overall: Donors had three CD4 naive, three CD4 memory, two CD8 naive and one CD8 memory plate apiece.

Several immunoSEQ 96-well plates shared each subset's DNA, each plate a replicate. The assay was immunoSEQ multiplex PCR, and TCRdb's table has in-frame clones only and misses some. The table shows about 2.1 million clones, with about 93% occurring only once. Regarding the study as a whole: Compared with memory subsets, naive subsets generally had larger estimated richness.

In germline, CDR1 is LGHNT, CDR2 FRNRAP. The CDR3 contains 13 residues. V lost 7 bases and J lost 3, with 10 bases in between. Naive CD8 isolation took CD45RO-negative cells positively selected for CCR7 and excluded terminally differentiated effector memory CD45RA+ cells. As concerns this clone: Its cognate antigen is unknown.

The gene calls are TRBV12-5 and TRBJ2-1; D is undetermined. This TCR was sampled from a man aged 18 to 30 in good health. Some clones in this sample may be carry-over from other donors' samples. Material for sequencing was naive CD8+ T cells from PBMCs. CDR3 protein: CASAGGLYNEQFF. DNA for the CDR3: TGTGCTAGTGCCGGCGGCCTCTACAATGAGCAGTTCTTC. The full variable domain, completed using reference TRBV12-5 and TRBJ2-1, is DARVTQTPRHKVTEMGQEVTMRCQPILGHNTVFWYRQTMMQGLELLAYFRNRAPLDDSGMPKDRFSAEMPDATLATLKIQPSEPRDSAVYFCASAGGLYNEQFFGPGTRLTVL.